Listed here is a single T cell receptor (beta chain). Germline CDR1 reads MNHEY; CDR2 reads SMNVEV (reference sequence). The CDR3 length is 20 residues. The J segment lost 2 bases and the V segment lost 4 bases, leaving 12 bases of the junction unmatched. Using immunoSEQ multiplex PCR, the repertoire was profiled, and TCRdb retains in-frame clones only, with some absent. Found here are about 2.3 million clones, approximately 95% of them singletons; the top ten hold 0.3% to 0.4%. The sample is drawn from a study of shared clonotypes between healthy human individuals. The clonotype originates from a man younger than 35 in good health. Some clones in this sample may be carry-over from other donors' samples. The rearrangement links TRBV27 to TRBJ2-1, with TRBD2 matching over 15 bases. Sequencing was carried out using naive CD4+ T cells from PBMCs. The subset was: CD45RA+ positively selected. The CDR3 DNA reads TGTGCCAGCAGTTCTTGGGGAGGGACTAGCGGGAGGACGACCTACAATGAGCAGTTCTTC. Translated, it gives CASSSWGGTSGRTTYNEQFF.